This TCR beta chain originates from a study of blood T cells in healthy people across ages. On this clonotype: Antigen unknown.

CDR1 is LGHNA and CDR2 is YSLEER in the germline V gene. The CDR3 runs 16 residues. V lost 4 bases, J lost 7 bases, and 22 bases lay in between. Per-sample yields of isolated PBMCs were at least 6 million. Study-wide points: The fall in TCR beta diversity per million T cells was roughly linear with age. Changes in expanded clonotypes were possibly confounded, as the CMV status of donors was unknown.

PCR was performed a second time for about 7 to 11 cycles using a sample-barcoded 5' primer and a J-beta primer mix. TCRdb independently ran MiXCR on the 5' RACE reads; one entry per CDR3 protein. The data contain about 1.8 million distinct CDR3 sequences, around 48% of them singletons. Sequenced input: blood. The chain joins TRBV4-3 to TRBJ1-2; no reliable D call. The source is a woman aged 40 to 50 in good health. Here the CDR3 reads CASSRERTGLPSGYTF. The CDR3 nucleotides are TGCGCCAGCAGCCGGGAACGGACCGGACTACCCAGTGGCTACACCTTC.